This TCR beta chain was sequenced during a study of beta chain features in type 1 diabetes. General observations from the study: All four CD4+ subsets from Type 1 diabetes patients carried moderately but significantly shorter TCRB CDR3s. For patients, the naive, central memory and Treg TCRB repertoires appeared more alike than for healthy donors.

It was one heparinised blood draw, averaging around 120 mL, that each donor gave. All of the sorted populations showed purity greater than 98%. Germline lookup yields CDR1 SGHRS and CDR2 YFSETQ. After removal of 7 bases from V and 3 bases from J, the junction contained 6 bases not matched to a gene. This CDR3 has 15 amino acids. Only a few counts were recorded for this clone. The antigen remains unidentified. Of the isolated RNA, all was reverse transcribed, and so the sequenced material was expressed TCRB transcripts. Clones were read by immunoSEQ multiplex PCR, and TCRdb kept only the in-frame ones, dropping some. Found here are roughly 230,000 clones, 11% of them singletons; the top ten hold around 0.015%.

The rearrangement uses TRBV5-1 and TRBJ2-5, with 13 bases that match TRBD2. Sequencing input: naive CD4+ T cells from blood. This sequence originates from a man aged 30 to 45 with type 1 diabetes. The CDR3 DNA is TGCGCCAGCCTGACTAGCGGGGGGCCCGAAGAGACCCAGTACTTC. Translating gives CASLTSGGPEETQYF.